This TCR beta chain was profiled in a study of shared clonotypes between healthy human individuals. With regard to this clone: As yet, its antigen is unknown.

Findings and caveats of the study: Shared clonotypes: roughly 4.5% naive CD4, approximately 3.4% naive CD8, over 2% memory CD4, over 0.3% memory CD8. Large sequencing depth failed to make sorted-subset sequencing complete, rarefaction showed.

Evenly divided among several immunoSEQ plates was the genomic DNA of each subset. Here immunoSEQ multiplex PCR was the method, and the copy in TCRdb shows in-frame clones only, minus some. The top ten hold around 0.15% of the sample, which has about 2.4 million clones, approximately 94% seen once. Between the trimmed V and J ends, which lost 1 base and 8 bases, there was a span of 13 bases. Looked up from germline, CDR1 is SGHRS and CDR2 is YFSETQ. CDR3 length: 14 amino acids. This chain links TRBV5-1 with TRBJ2-1; D is unresolved. The origin of this receptor is a young man in good health. Sample: naive CD4+ T cells sorted from blood. Subset noted: CD45RA+ positively selected. The CDR3, as DNA: TGCGCCAGCAGCTTGTCTCATTCGCTCGATGAGCAGTTCTTC. As protein: CASSLSHSLDEQFF.